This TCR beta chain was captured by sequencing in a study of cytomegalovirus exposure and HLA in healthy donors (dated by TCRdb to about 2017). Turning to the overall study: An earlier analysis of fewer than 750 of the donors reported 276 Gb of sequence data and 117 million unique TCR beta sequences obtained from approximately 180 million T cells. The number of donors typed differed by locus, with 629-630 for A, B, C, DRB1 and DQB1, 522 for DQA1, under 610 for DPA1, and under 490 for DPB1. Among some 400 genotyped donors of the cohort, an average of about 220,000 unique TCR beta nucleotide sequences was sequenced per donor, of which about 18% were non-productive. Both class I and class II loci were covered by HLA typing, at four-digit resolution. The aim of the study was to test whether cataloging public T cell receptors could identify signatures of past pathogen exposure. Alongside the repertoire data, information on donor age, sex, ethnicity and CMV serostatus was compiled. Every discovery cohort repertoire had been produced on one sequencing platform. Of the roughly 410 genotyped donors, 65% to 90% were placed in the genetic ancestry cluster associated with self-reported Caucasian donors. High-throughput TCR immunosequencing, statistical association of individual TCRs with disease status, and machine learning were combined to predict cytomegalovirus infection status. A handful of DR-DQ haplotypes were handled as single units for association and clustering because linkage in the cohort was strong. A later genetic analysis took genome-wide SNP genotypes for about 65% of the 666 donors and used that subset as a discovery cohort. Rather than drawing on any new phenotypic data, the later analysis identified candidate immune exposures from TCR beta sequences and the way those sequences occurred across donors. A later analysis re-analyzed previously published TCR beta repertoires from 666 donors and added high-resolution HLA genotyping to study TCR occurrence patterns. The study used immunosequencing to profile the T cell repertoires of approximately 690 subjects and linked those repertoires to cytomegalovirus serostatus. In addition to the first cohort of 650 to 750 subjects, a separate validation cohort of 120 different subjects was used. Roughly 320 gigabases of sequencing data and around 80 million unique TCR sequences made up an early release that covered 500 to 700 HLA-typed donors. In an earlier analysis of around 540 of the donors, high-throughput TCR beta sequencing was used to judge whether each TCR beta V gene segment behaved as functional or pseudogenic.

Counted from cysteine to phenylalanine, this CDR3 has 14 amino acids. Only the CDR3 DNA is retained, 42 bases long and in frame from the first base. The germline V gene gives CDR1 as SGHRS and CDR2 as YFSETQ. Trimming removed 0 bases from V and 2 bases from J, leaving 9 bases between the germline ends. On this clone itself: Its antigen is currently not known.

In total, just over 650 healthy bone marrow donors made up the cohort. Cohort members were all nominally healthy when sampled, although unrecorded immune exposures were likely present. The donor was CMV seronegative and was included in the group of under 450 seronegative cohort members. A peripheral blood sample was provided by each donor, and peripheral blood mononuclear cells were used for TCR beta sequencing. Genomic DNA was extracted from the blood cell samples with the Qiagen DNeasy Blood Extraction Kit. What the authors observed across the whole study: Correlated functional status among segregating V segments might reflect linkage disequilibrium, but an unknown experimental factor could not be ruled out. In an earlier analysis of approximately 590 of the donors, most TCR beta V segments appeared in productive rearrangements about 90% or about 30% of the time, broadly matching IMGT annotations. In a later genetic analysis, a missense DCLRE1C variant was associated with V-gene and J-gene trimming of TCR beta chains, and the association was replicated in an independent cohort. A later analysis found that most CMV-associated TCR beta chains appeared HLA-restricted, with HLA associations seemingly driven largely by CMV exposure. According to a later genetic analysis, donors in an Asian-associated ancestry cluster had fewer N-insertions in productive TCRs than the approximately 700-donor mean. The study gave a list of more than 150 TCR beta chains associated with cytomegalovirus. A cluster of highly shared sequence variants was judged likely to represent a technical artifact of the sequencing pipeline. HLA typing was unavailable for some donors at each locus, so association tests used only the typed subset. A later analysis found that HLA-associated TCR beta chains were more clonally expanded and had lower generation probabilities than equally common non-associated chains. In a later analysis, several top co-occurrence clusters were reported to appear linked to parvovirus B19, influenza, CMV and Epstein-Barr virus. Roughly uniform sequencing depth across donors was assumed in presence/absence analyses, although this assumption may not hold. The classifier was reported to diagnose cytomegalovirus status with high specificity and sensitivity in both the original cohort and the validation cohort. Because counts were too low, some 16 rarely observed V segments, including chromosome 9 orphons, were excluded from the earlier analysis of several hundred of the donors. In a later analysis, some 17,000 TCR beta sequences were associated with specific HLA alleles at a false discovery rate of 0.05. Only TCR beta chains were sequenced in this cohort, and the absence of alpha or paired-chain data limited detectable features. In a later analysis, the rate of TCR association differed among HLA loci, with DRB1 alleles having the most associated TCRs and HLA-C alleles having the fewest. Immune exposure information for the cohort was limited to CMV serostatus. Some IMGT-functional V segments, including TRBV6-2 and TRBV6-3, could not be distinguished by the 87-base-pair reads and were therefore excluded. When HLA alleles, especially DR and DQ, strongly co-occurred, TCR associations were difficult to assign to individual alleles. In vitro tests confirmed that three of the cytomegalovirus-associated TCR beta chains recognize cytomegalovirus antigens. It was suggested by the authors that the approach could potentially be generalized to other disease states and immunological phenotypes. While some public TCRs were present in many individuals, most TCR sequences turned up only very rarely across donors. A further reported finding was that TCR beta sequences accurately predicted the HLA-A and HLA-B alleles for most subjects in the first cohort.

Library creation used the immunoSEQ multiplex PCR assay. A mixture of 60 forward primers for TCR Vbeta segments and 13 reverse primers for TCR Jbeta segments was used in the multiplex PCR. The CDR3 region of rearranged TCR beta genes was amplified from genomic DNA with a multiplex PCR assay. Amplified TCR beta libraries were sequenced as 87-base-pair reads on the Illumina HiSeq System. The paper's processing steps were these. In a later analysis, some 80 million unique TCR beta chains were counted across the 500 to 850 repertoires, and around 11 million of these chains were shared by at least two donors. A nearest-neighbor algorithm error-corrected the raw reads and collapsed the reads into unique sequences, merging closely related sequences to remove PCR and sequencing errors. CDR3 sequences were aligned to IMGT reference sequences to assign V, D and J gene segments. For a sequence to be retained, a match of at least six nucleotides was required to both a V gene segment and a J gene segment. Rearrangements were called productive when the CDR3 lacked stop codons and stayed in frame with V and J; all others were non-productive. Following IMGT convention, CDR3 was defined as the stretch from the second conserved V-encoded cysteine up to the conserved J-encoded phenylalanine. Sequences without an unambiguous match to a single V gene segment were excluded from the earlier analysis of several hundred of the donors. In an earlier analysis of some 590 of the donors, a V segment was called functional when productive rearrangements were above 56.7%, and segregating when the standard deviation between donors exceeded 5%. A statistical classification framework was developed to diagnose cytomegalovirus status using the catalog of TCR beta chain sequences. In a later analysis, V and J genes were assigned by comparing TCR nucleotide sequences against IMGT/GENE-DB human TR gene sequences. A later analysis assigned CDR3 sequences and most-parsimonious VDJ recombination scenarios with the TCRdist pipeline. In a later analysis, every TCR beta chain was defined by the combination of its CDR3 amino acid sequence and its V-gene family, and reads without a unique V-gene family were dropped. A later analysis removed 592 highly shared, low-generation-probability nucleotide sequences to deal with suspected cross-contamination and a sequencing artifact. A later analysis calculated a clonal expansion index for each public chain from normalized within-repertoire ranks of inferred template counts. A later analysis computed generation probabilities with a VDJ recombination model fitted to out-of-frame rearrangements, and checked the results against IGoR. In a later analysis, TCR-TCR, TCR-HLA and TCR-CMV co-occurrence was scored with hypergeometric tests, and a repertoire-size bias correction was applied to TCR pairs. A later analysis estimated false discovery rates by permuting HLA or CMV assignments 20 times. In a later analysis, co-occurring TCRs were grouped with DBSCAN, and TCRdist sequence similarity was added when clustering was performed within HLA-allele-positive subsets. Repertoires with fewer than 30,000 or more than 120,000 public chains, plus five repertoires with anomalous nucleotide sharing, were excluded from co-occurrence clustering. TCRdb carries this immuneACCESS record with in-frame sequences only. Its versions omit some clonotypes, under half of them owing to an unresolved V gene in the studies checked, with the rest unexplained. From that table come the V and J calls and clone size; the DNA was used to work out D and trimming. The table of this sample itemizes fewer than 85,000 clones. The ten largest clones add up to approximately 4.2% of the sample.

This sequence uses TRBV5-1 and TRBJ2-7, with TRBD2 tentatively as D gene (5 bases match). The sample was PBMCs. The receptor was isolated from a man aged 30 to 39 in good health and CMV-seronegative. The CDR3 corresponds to CASSLVAGPYEQYF. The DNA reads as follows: TGCGCCAGCAGCTTGGTGGCGGGCCCCTACGAGCAGTACTTC.